These 15 T cell receptor beta chains were sequenced from one sample in a study of CD8+ T cells in alopecia areata. Regarding treatment: oral pan-JAK inhibitor, 5-10 mg twice daily. TCR sequencing used cDNA made by reverse transcription of extracted RNA. Assay used: immunoSEQ multiplex PCR; TCRdb lists only in-frame clones, some missing. The repertoire holds 80,000 to 100,000 clones, with roughly 45% as singletons. Sequencing used CD8+ T cells sorted from blood, obtained at week 24, from a patient treated with tofacitinib. Source of these receptors: a human donor with alopecia areata.

The chain employs TRBV9 and TRBJ2-5; TRBD1 matches at 7 bases. V dropped 5 bases and J dropped 2; count of bases not matched to a gene: 9. CDR3 length equals 15 residues. Germline V gene sequence: CDR1 SGDLS, CDR2 YYNGEE. CDR3 in DNA: TGTGCCAGCAGTTATAGGACAGGCATTCAAGAGACCCAGTACTTC. Translation: CASSYRTGIQETQYF.

In its sample, this clone was seen a few times. The CDR3 sequence: CSVAGAGGRMNTEAFF. Written as DNA, the CDR3 is TGCAGCGTTGCGGGGGCAGGGGGACGCATGAACACTGAAGCTTTCTTT. The chain recombines TRBV29-1 with TRBJ1-1; the match to TRBD1 covers 7 bases. The CDR3 is 16 residues long. Trimming removed 4 bases from V and 0 bases from J; junction bases left unmatched: 11. The germline CDR1 and CDR2 sequences are SQVTM and ANQGSEA.

With respect to this clone: Different DNA sequences within this sample yield the same CDR3. This chain joins TRBV27 and TRBJ2-7; D not resolved. CDR1 and CDR2 (germline): MNHEY, SMNVEV (reference sequence). The V end lost 2 bases, the J end lost 3 bases, and 8 bases lay between the germline ends. The CDR3 loop spans 13 amino acids. The CDR3, as DNA: TGTGCCAGCAGTTTAGCAGGAAGCTACGAGCAGTACTTC. Its translation: CASSLAGSYEQYF.

This clone was observed a handful of times. V and J are TRBV9 and TRBJ1-3; D unresolved. CDR1 and CDR2 from the germline V gene are SGDLS and YYNGEE. V was shortened by 7 bases and J by 2 bases, with 4 bases between the two germline ends. The CDR3 runs 11 residues. The CDR3 DNA reads TGTGCCAGCGGTACTGGAAACACCATATATTTT. Residues: CASGTGNTIYF.

This clone was seen a handful of times. This chain links TRBV29-1 with TRBJ2-7; TRBD1 agrees at 10 bases. CDR1 and CDR2 from the germline V gene are SQVTM and ANQGSEA. The CDR3 spans 15 residues. V lost 0 bases, J lost 4 bases, and 6 bases stayed unmatched. The DNA of the CDR3 is TGCAGCGTTGAAGATCCCGGGACAGGGGTTTACGAGCAGTACTTC. Translated, it gives CSVEDPGTGVYEQYF.

V is TRBV28 and J is TRBJ2-3, with 7 bases aligning to TRBD2. CDR3 length: 17 residues. CDR1 MDHEN and CDR2 SYDVKM come from the germline V gene. After removal of 4 bases from V and 2 bases from J, the junction contained 12 bases not matched to a gene. This CDR3 is CASSSRIASGPTDTQYF. The CDR3 region has the DNA TGTGCCAGCAGTTCCCGCATAGCTAGCGGTCCCACAGATACGCAGTATTTT.

This clone was picked up a small number of times. V is TRBV7-9 and J is TRBJ1-1, with 7 bases matching TRBD1. CDR1 and CDR2 from the germline V gene are SEHNR and FQNEAQ (reference sequence). This CDR3 spans 14 amino acids. V was clipped by 4 bases and J by 11 bases; unmatched bases: 13. This chain's CDR3 is CASSSNPGTVPAFF. The CDR3 region has the DNA TGTGCCAGCAGCTCAAACCCCGGGACAGTCCCTGCTTTCTTT. The whole variable domain, filled in from reference TRBV7-9 and TRBJ1-1, reads DTGVSQNPRHKITKRGQNVTFRCDPISEHNRLYWYRQTLGQGPEFLTYFQNEAQLEKSRLLSDRFSAERPKGSFSTLEIQRTEQGDSAMYLCASSSNPGTVPAFFGQGTRLTVV.

This clone has more than one count but fewer than ten. The chain joins TRBV27 to TRBJ2-3; 10 bases fit TRBD1. The trim removed 6 bases at V and 4 bases at J, leaving 1 base unmatched. The CDR3 runs to 13 residues. Germline V CDR1 and CDR2: MNHEY, SMNVEV (reference sequence). CDR3 residues: CASRTGGPDTQYF. The DNA of the CDR3 is TGTGCCAGCAGGACAGGGGGCCCAGATACGCAGTATTTT.

The chain recombines TRBV7-9 with TRBJ1-1; D may be TRBD1 (5 bases). Per the germline V gene, CDR1 is SEHNR and CDR2 is FQNEAQ (reference sequence). V gave up 8 bases and J gave up 4 bases, with 11 bases separating them. The CDR3 is 12 amino acids. In DNA form, the CDR3 reads TGTGCCAGCCAACAACAGGCCACTGAAGCTTTCTTT. Amino acids: CASQQQATEAFF.

The sample holds a few counts of this clone. The rearrangement joins TRBV14 to TRBJ2-7; D assignment may be TRBD1 or TRBD2 (5 bases each). V lost 3 bases and J 2 bases, leaving 8 bases between the germline ends. This CDR3 region has 13 residues. Germline CDR1 SGHDN, CDR2 FVKESK. The CDR3 loop is CASSQGPTYEQYF. In DNA, the CDR3 is TGTGCCAGCAGCCAGGGACCAACCTACGAGCAGTACTTC.

This clone was recorded a few times. V usage is TRBV27 and J usage is TRBJ1-1; D not certain. This CDR3 contains 15 residues. Germline V gene sequence: CDR1 MNHEY, CDR2 SMNVEV (reference sequence). V shed 2 bases and J shed 5 bases, with 15 bases lying between them. CDR3 loop: CASSLAGREKTEAFF. In DNA, the CDR3 is TGTGCCAGCAGTTTAGCTGGGAGGGAAAAAACTGAAGCTTTCTTT.

The V gene is TRBV9, the J gene TRBJ1-1; D is ambiguous. V was pared by 0 bases and J by 1 base, with 13 bases between. CDR3 length: 16 residues. CDR1 and CDR2 from the germline V gene are SGDLS and YYNGEE. The DNA for the CDR3 is TGTGCCAGCAGCGTAGGTCCCCGGGGTTCGAACACTGAAGCTTTCTTT. This translates into CASSVGPRGSNTEAFF. The variable domain in full, completed from reference TRBV9 and TRBJ1-1, reads DSGVTQTPKHLITATGQRVTLRCSPRSGDLSVYWYQQSLDQGLQFLIQYYNGEERAKGNILERFSAQQFPDLHSELNLSSLELGDSALYFCASSVGPRGSNTEAFFGQGTRLTVV.

The J gene is TRBJ2-7, the V gene TRBV6-6, with D possibly matching TRBD2 (7 bases). CDR3 length: 15 residues. Trimming shortened V by 3 bases and J by 2 bases, and 14 bases separated the two germline ends. The germline V gene has CDR1 MNHNY and CDR2 SVGAGI (reference sequence). The CDR3 here is CASSYVWEGAYEQYF. CDR3 DNA: TGTGCCAGCAGTTATGTGTGGGAGGGGGCCTACGAGCAGTACTTC.

This clone was seen just once. The chain is built from TRBV19 and TRBJ2-5, with D unclear. V shed 6 bases and J shed 0 bases, with 23 bases lying between them. The CDR3 is 18 residues long. Germline-derived CDR1 and CDR2 are LNHDA and SQIVND (reference sequence). Here the CDR3 reads CASSQILIRNSHQETQYF. The CDR3 DNA reads as TGTGCCAGTAGCCAGATCCTCATAAGAAACTCCCACCAAGAGACCCAGTACTTC.

This chain joins TRBV29-1 and TRBJ1-2, with no clear D. V lost 5 bases to trimming and J lost 0 bases, with 16 bases between them. The CDR3 spans 15 residues. Looked up from germline, CDR1 is SQVTM and CDR2 is ANQGSEA. The CDR3 sequence is CSVLTQDASNYGYTF. CDR3 bases: TGCAGCGTTCTGACCCAGGACGCCTCTAACTATGGCTACACCTTC.